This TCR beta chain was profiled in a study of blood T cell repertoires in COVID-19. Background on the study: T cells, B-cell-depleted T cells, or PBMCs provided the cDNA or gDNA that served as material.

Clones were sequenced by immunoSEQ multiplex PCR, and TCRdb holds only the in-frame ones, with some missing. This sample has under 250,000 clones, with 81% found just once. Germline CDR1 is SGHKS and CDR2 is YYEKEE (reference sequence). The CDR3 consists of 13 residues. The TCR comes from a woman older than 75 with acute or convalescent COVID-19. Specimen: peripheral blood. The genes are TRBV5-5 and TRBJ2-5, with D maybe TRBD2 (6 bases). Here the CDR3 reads CGNTGVGQETQYF. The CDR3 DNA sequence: TGTGGAAATACGGGGGTGGGTCAAGAGACCCAGTACTTC.